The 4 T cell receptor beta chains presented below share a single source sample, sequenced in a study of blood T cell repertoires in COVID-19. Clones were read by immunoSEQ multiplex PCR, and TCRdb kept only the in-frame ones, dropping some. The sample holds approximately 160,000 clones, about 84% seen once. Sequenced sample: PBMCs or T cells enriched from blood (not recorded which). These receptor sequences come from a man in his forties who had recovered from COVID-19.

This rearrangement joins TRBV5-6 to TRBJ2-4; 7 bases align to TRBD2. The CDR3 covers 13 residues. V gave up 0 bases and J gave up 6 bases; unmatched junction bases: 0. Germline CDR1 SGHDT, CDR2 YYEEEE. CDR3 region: CASSLAGGNIQYF. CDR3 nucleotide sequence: TGTGCCAGCAGCTTGGCGGGGGGAAACATTCAGTACTTC. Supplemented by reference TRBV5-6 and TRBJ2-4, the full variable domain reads DAGVTQSPTHLIKTRGQQVTLRCSPKSGHDTVSWYQQALGQGPQFIFQYYEEEERQRGNFPDRFSGHQFPNYSSELNVNALLLGDSALYLCASSLAGGNIQYFGAGTRLSVL.

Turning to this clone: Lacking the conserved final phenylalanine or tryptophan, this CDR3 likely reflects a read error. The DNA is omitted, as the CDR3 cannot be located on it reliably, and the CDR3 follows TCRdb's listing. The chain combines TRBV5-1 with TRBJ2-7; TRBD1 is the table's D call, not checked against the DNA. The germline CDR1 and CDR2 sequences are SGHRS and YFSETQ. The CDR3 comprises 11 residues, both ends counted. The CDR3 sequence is CASSQTGTGGD.

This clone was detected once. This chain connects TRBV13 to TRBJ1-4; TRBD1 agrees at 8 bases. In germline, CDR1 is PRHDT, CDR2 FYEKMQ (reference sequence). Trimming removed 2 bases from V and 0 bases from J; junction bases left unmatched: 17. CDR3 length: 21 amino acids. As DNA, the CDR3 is TGTGCCAGCAGCTTAAGGGTGGCGTACAGGGGGACCCCCTCAACTAATGAAAAACTGTTTTTT. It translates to CASSLRVAYRGTPSTNEKLFF.

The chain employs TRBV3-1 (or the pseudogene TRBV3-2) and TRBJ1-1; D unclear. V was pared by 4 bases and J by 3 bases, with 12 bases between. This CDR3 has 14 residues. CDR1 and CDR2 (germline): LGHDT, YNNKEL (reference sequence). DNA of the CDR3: TGTGCCAGCAGCCGGAGGAGCTCGGACACTGAAGCTTTCTTT. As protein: CASSRRSSDTEAFF.